This T cell receptor (beta chain) was captured in a study of blood T cell repertoires in COVID-19. As for the study in general: Italy, Spain and the United States were the sources of the convalescent and acute COVID-19 samples. PBMCs, B-cell-depleted T cells, or T cells provided the cDNA or gDNA that made up the material.

The CDR3 extends over 18 amino acids. Germline V gene lookup returns CDR1 SGHRS and CDR2 YFSETQ. Trimming cost V 0 bases and J 1 base, with 19 bases left between them. Original analysis: Reference gene primer amplification in the assay estimated nucleated cell counts. Sequenced by immunoSEQ multiplex PCR; TCRdb stores in-frame clones only, minus some. D and trimming were read from the DNA, whereas the V and J calls and clone size are those reported in that table. The repertoire consists of under 200,000 clones, with 85% to 90% occurring once and the leading ten covering roughly 6%. Source material: peripheral blood. The V and J genes are TRBV5-1 and TRBJ1-1; the D is unclear. This receptor was taken from a man aged 35-49 years with active or convalescent COVID-19. The CDR3 here is CASSLGQRENVQNTEAFF. CDR3 coding DNA: TGCGCCAGCAGCTTGGGTCAGAGGGAGAATGTACAGAACACTGAAGCTTTCTTT.